The entry below describes one T cell receptor beta chain. TCRdb's copy holds only in-frame clones and misses some; the assay was immunoSEQ multiplex PCR. The sample includes around 450,000 clones, more than 75% of them seen just once. The data originate from a study of shared clonotypes between healthy human individuals. This CDR3 is 16 amino acids long. The germline V gene encodes CDR1 LGHNA and CDR2 YSLEER. Trimming at V came to 3 bases and at J to 4 bases, leaving 9 bases not matched to a gene. Sequencing used PBMCs. The sequence was collected from a woman aged 40 to 50 in good health. Some clones in this sample may be carry-over from other donors' samples. This chain connects TRBV4-3 to TRBJ2-5, with TRBD1 identical over 9 bases. The DNA of the CDR3 is TGCGCCAGCAGCCATGCGGGACAGGGTGTCGGAGAGACCCAGTACTTC. As protein: CASSHAGQGVGETQYF.